The 28 T cell receptor beta chains below come from one sample, sequenced in a study of T cell repertoires in breast cancer. Paired alpha-beta TCRs of CD8+ T cells were analyzed by expanded emulsion RT-PCR. Blocking oligonucleotides added to a second nested PCR suppressed unpaired genes. MiXCR was run by TCRdb on the emulsion pairing reads, yielding one entry per CDR3 protein. The sample includes nearly 40,000 distinct CDR3 sequences, about 50% of them seen just once. Sequences were obtained from CD8+ T cells. Receptor source: a pool of human donors with breast cancer or a healthy control (not recorded which).

As DNA, the CDR3 is TGCAGTGCTAGCCCCAGGTTAGGAGAAAAACTGTTTTTT. This translates into CSASPRLGEKLFF. This chain uses TRBV20-1 with TRBJ1-4; D is ambiguous. CDR3 length equals 13 residues. CDR1 is DFQATT and CDR2 is SNEGSKA in the germline V gene (reference sequence). With 3 bases removed from V and 8 bases from J, the gap between germline ends came to 13 bases.

In DNA, the CDR3 is TGCGCCAGCAGCTTGAGGGACAGCGGCGATACGCAGTATTTT. Protein sequence: CASSLRDSGDTQYF. V and J are TRBV5-1 and TRBJ2-3; 7 bases map to TRBD1. The germline V gene encodes CDR1 SGHRS and CDR2 YFSETQ. J was trimmed by 6 bases and V by 1 base; bases with no gene match: 5. The CDR3 totals 14 residues.

This clonotype was detected only a few times. The chain employs TRBV7-9 and TRBJ1-1; D call uncertain. Trimming removed 3 bases from V and 4 bases from J, with 12 bases in between. Germline loops: CDR1 SEHNR, CDR2 FQNEAQ (reference sequence). The CDR3 length is 14 residues. The CDR3 here is CASSFQGLSTEAFF. Written as DNA, the CDR3 is TGTGCCAGCAGCTTCCAAGGGCTCTCCACTGAAGCTTTCTTT. Supplemented by reference TRBV7-9 and TRBJ1-1, the full variable domain reads DTGVSQNPRHKITKRGQNVTFRCDPISEHNRLYWYRQTLGQGPEFLTYFQNEAQLEKSRLLSDRFSAERPKGSFSTLEIQRTEQGDSAMYLCASSFQGLSTEAFFGQGTRLTVV.

Remarks on this clonotype: A much more abundant neighbour one base away suggests this may be a read error. This sequence joins TRBV6-1 and TRBJ1-1; TRBD1 is a possible D gene (5 bases). The V gene's germline CDR1 is MNHNS and CDR2 SASEGT. This CDR3 has 14 residues. The CDR3 nucleotides are TGTGCCTGCAGTGAGATCACAGGGAACACTGAAGCTTTCTTT. Residues: CACSEITGNTEAFF.

This clonotype was picked up a small number of times. The V and J genes are TRBV6-1 and TRBJ1-1; D uncertain. The CDR3 is made up of 13 amino acids. CDR1 MNHNS and CDR2 SASEGT come from the germline V gene. Trimming shortened V by 6 bases and J by 4 bases, and 12 bases separated the two germline ends. This CDR3 reads CASSPRVGTEAFF. The CDR3 DNA follows: TGTGCCAGCAGCCCCCGCGTGGGCACTGAAGCTTTCTTT.

The chain combines TRBV2 with TRBJ1-1; D possibly corresponds to TRBD1 (5 bases). The CDR3 totals 15 residues. Trimming took off 0 bases at V and 8 bases at J, with 16 bases between the two ends. The germline V gene has CDR1 SNHLY and CDR2 FYNNEI. Here the CDR3 reads CASSEAGARQKEAFF. In nucleotides, the CDR3 is TGTGCCAGCAGTGAAGCAGGGGCCAGACAGAAAGAAGCTTTCTTT.

This clonotype was found a few times. V is TRBV20-1 and J is TRBJ2-3; D may be TRBD1 or TRBD2 (5 bases each). V was cut by 3 bases and J by 0 bases, with 13 bases left in between. Germline V gene sequence: CDR1 DFQATT, CDR2 SNEGSKA (reference sequence). The CDR3 spans 15 residues. CDR3 nucleotide sequence: TGCAGTGCTAGCGGGGCTCCACCTAGCACAGATACGCAGTATTTT. Amino acid sequence: CSASGAPPSTDTQYF.

This clonotype has only a few counts. The V call is TRBV6-2 or TRBV6-3, the J call TRBJ2-5; the D gene is possibly TRBD2 (5 bases). Trimming took 8 bases from V and 4 from J, leaving 14 bases between them. The CDR3 length is 13 residues. Germline V gene sequence: CDR1 MNHEY, CDR2 SVGEGT. CDR3 amino acids: CASRWEYGETQYF. CDR3 nucleotide sequence: TGTGCCAGCCGGTGGGAGTACGGAGAGACCCAGTACTTC.

This chain uses TRBV28 with TRBJ2-7; D gene uncertain. Between the trimmed V and J ends, which lost 5 bases and 0 bases, there was a span of 11 bases. Germline-derived CDR1 and CDR2 are MDHEN and SYDVKM. The CDR3 extends over 14 amino acids. The CDR3 sequence: CASSLWASSYEQYF. The CDR3 DNA sequence: TGTGCCAGCAGTCTCTGGGCCTCCTCCTACGAGCAGTACTTC.

The chain combines TRBV2 with TRBJ2-3; possible D gene TRBD2, 6 bases. The CDR3 runs to 14 residues. Trimming pared 9 bases from V and 3 bases from J, leaving 16 bases between. Germline V gene data show CDR1 as SNHLY and CDR2 as FYNNEI. The chain's CDR3 is CARGGVRLTDTQYF. The CDR3 nucleotides read TGTGCCAGAGGAGGGGTCCGACTAACAGATACGCAGTATTTT.

V gene TRBV7-2 combines with J gene TRBJ1-5, with D hard to call. Germline V gene data show CDR1 as SGHTA and CDR2 as FQGNSA. With 5 bases removed from V and 4 bases from J, the gap between germline ends came to 12 bases. The CDR3 has 14 residues. CDR3 nucleotide sequence: TGTGCCAGCAGCACTAGCGGGAGGAATCAGCCCCAGCATTTT. It specifies CASSTSGRNQPQHF.

Concerning this clonotype: One end of the junction does not line up with germline, which may come from a read error. The genes are TRBV12-3 or TRBV12-4 and TRBJ2-2; D is perhaps TRBD2 (6 bases). This CDR3 spans 15 amino acids. CDR3: CASSPRGGDTGELFF. CDR3 nucleotide sequence: TGTGCCAGCAGTCCGCGGGGCGGCGACACCGGGGAGCTATTTTTT.

The chain links TRBV3-1 to TRBJ1-3, with D uncertain. The CDR3 is made up of 17 amino acids. CDR1 and CDR2 from the germline V gene are LGHDT and YNNKEL (reference sequence). Deletions cut 1 base from V and 7 bases from J, with 20 bases between. CDR3 loop: CASSQGFKTGSWNTIYF. CDR3 in DNA: TGTGCCAGCAGCCAAGGTTTCAAAACCGGGAGTTGGAACACCATATATTTT.

This clonotype has just a few counts. The CDR3 here is CASSPYWARDSAYEQYF. The CDR3 nucleotides are TGTGCCAGCAGTCCCTACTGGGCCAGGGATAGTGCCTACGAGCAGTACTTC. The V gene is TRBV6-1, the J gene TRBJ2-7; TRBD1 might be the D (5 bases). Germline V gene data show CDR1 as MNHNS and CDR2 as SASEGT. Trimming took off 5 bases at V and 2 bases at J, with 22 bases between the two ends. The CDR3 is 17 amino acids.

This sequence joins TRBV19 and TRBJ2-1, with 8 bases that match TRBD2. The junction had 3 bases not matched to a gene; V was cut back by 5 bases and J by 0 bases. Germline loops: CDR1 LNHDA, CDR2 SQIVND (reference sequence). CDR3 length: 15 residues. CDR3 bases: TGTGCCAGTAGTCTTAGCGGGAACTCCTACAATGAGCAGTTCTTC. Translation gives CASSLSGNSYNEQFF.

V and J are TRBV6-4 and TRBJ2-1; 9 bases are shared with TRBD2. The V segment lost 3 bases and the J segment 9 bases; nucleotides outside the gene matches: 6. Germline-derived CDR1 and CDR2 are MRHNA and SNTAGT. The CDR3 runs 14 residues. The CDR3 loop reads CASSEGSGSSEQFF. CDR3 in DNA: TGTGCCAGCAGTGAGGGTAGCGGGAGTTCTGAGCAGTTCTTC.

This chain connects TRBV10-1 to TRBJ2-7; 13 nucleotides match TRBD2. Trimming took 6 bases from V and 4 from J; bases not matched to a gene: 9. The CDR3 totals 16 residues. Per germline, CDR1 WNHNN and CDR2 SYGVQD (reference sequence). CDR3: CASRWTSGSSLYEQYF. CDR3 nucleotides: TGCGCCAGCAGGTGGACTAGCGGGAGTAGTCTATACGAGCAGTACTTC.

This clonotype was observed a handful of times. This rearrangement joins TRBV4-1 to TRBJ2-2; TRBD2 agrees at 7 bases. The CDR3 totals 15 residues. Germline CDR1 reads MGHRA; CDR2 reads YSYEKL. After removal of 0 bases from V and 3 bases from J, the junction contained 1 base not matched to a gene. The CDR3 region is CASSQELAHTGELFF. CDR3 sequence (DNA): TGCGCCAGCAGCCAAGAACTAGCGCACACCGGGGAGCTGTTTTTT.

The CDR3 reads CSASTEYTRASPETQYF. The CDR3 DNA reads as TGCAGTGCTTCCACAGAATACACCCGGGCCTCTCCGGAGACCCAGTACTTC. This rearrangement joins TRBV20-1 to TRBJ2-5, with no clear D. The CDR3 totals 17 residues. The germline V and J ends were trimmed by 5 bases and 5 bases, with 27 bases remaining between them. The germline CDR1 and CDR2 sequences are DFQATT and SNEGSKA (reference sequence).

Remarks on this clonotype: The junction shows a germline mismatch at one end, possibly a read error. The chain joins TRBV6-2 or TRBV6-3 to TRBJ1-1; D is ambiguous. CDR3 size: 14 residues. Germline V CDR1 and CDR2: MNHEY, SVGEGT. In DNA, the CDR3 is TGTGCCAGCAGTTACGCCGGAATGAACTCTGAAGCTTTCTTC. Amino acid sequence: CASSYAGMNSEAFF.

The chain uses TRBV15 and TRBJ1-1; D ambiguous. V was pared by 4 bases and J by 1 base, with 7 bases between. Germline CDR1 and CDR2: LNHNV and YYDKDF (reference sequence). This CDR3 has 13 amino acids. In nucleotides, the CDR3 is TGTGCCACCAGCACCACGGAGAACACTGAAGCTTTCTTT. As protein: CATSTTENTEAFF.

As concerns this clonotype: The junction and the germline gene differ at one end; a read error may be behind it. This chain joins TRBV27 and TRBJ1-2; 10 nucleotides line up with TRBD1. There are 15 residues in the CDR3. In germline, CDR1 is MNHEY, CDR2 SMNVEV (reference sequence). CDR3 protein: CANSLSSTGGDGYTF. The CDR3 DNA reads as TGTGCCAACAGTTTATCCTCGACAGGGGGCGATGGCTACACCTTC.

As regards this clonotype: This sequence may be a read error, since a much larger clone differs from it by one base. This sequence joins TRBV6-4 and TRBJ2-3; 9 bases match TRBD2. The CDR3 runs 15 residues. Germline loops: CDR1 MRHNA, CDR2 SNTAGT. J was trimmed by 4 bases and V by 4 bases; bases with no gene match: 6. The CDR3 region has the DNA TGTGCCAGCAGTGGCGGGGGGGCTAGCCCAGATACGCAGTATTTT. Its translation is CASSGGGASPDTQYF.

The gene calls are TRBV30 and TRBJ1-1; no definite D call. V gave up 4 bases and J gave up 11 bases, with 20 bases separating them. Germline V gene data show CDR1 as GTSNPN and CDR2 as SVGIG (reference sequence). This CDR3 spans 13 amino acids. The CDR3 spells CAWMVDKGRGAFF. The CDR3 bases are TGTGCCTGGATGGTAGACAAGGGAAGAGGGGCTTTCTTT.

This clonotype was recorded once. V gene TRBV7-3 combines with J gene TRBJ2-1, with D perhaps matching TRBD1 (6 bases). Germline V gives CDR1 SGHTA, CDR2 FQGTGA. V was trimmed by 4 bases and J by 1 base, leaving 11 bases between them. The CDR3 has 15 residues. This CDR3 is CASSSSGVSYNEQFF. CDR3 sequence (DNA): TGTGCCAGCAGCTCCTCAGGGGTGTCCTACAATGAGCAGTTCTTC.

This clonotype showed up just a few times. The V call is TRBV6-1, the J call TRBJ2-4; TRBD2 might be the D (5 bases). V was pared by 8 bases and J by 8 bases, with 16 bases between. CDR3 length: 13 residues. Germline V gives CDR1 MNHNS, CDR2 SASEGT. The CDR3 loop is CASLYRGSDIQYF. The CDR3 DNA sequence: TGTGCCAGCCTATACCGCGGGTCGGACATTCAGTACTTC.

The V gene is TRBV15, the J gene TRBJ2-5, with D perhaps matching TRBD2 (5 bases). The V end lost 4 bases, the J end lost 3 bases, and 9 bases lay between the germline ends. Germline V lookup: CDR1 LNHNV, CDR2 YYDKDF (reference sequence). The CDR3 spans 13 residues. For the CDR3, the DNA is TGTGCCACCAGCAAGAGCGGTAAAGAGACCCAGTACTTC. It yields the protein CATSKSGKETQYF. The complete variable domain, with remaining parts taken from reference TRBV15 and TRBJ2-5, reads DAMVIQNPRYQVTQFGKPVTLSCSQTLNHNVMYWYQQKSSQAPKLLFHYYDKDFNNEADTPDNFQSRRPNTSFCFLDIRSPGLGDTAMYLCATSKSGKETQYFGPGTRLLVL.

The chain couples TRBV7-2 to TRBJ2-2, with D unclear. CDR1 and CDR2 (germline): SGHTA, FQGNSA. Trimming cost V 3 bases and J 1 base, with 6 bases left between them. The CDR3 sequence is 14 residues long. CDR3 nucleotide sequence: TGTGCCAGCAGCTTTGGCATGAACACCGGGGAGCTGTTTTTT. It yields the protein CASSFGMNTGELFF.